The 18 T cell receptor beta chains below were found in one sample sequenced in a study of blood T cell repertoires in COVID-19. Sequenced by immunoSEQ multiplex PCR; TCRdb stores in-frame clones only, minus some. The sample has around 180,000 clones; approximately 85% are singletons. The sequenced sample was peripheral blood. These receptors were obtained from a man aged 60 to 69 with acute or convalescent COVID-19.

J is TRBJ2-1 and V is TRBV11-2; D is undetermined. V was trimmed by 1 base and J by 12 bases, leaving 10 bases between them. The V gene's germline CDR1 is SGHAT and CDR2 FQNNGV. This CDR3 spans 12 amino acids. The CDR3 DNA follows: TGTGCCAGCAGCTTAGCCAACTTCCCGCAGTTCTTC. This encodes CASSLANFPQFF.

This clone was seen a single time. The chain carries TRBV11-2 and TRBJ1-1; D is perhaps TRBD1 (6 bases). Germline V CDR1 and CDR2: SGHAT, FQNNGV. The ends were cut back, 5 bases at V and 10 bases at J, with 11 bases in the middle. The CDR3 sequence is 11 residues long. The DNA of the CDR3 is TGTGCCAGCAGCCCCAGGGGTAGAGCTTTCTTT. Its translation: CASSPRGRAFF.

V gene TRBV4-3 combines with J gene TRBJ2-1; 14 bases are a match to TRBD2. The CDR3 runs 18 residues. Per germline, CDR1 LGHNA and CDR2 YSLEER. With V trimmed by 1 base and J by 6 bases, 8 bases remained unmatched. The CDR3 spells CASSQVIPGLAGVNEQFF. CDR3 nucleotides: TGCGCCAGCAGCCAAGTTATCCCGGGACTAGCGGGAGTCAATGAGCAGTTCTTC.

The chain has TRBV28 and TRBJ2-2; 11 bases fit TRBD2. Trimming took 5 bases from V and 5 from J; bases not matched to a gene: 7. The CDR3 runs 16 residues. Germline lookup yields CDR1 MDHEN and CDR2 SYDVKM. The CDR3 nucleotides are TGTGCCAGCAGTCATAGCGGGAGGGCCGGGACCGGGGAGCTGTTTTTT. Protein product: CASSHSGRAGTGELFF.

The chain uses TRBV5-6 and TRBJ1-5, with D unresolved. The CDR3 has 14 amino acids. Germline V gene lookup returns CDR1 SGHDT and CDR2 YYEEEE. V gave up 1 base and J gave up 11 bases, with 16 bases separating them. The CDR3 nucleotides are TGTGCCAGCAGCTTGAGGAACAGCCGAGGGTCCCAGCATTTT. It encodes CASSLRNSRGSQHF.

The V and J genes are TRBV7-9 and TRBJ2-2; 13 positions agree with TRBD2. Germline-derived CDR1 and CDR2 are SEHNR and FQNEAQ (reference sequence). After removal of 7 bases from V and 6 bases from J, the junction contained 5 bases not matched to a gene. This CDR3 region has 15 residues. CDR3 coding DNA: TGTGCCAGCACCCGGACTAGCGGGAGTTCCGGGGAGCTGTTTTTT. Protein product: CASTRTSGSSGELFF.

CDR3 amino acids: CASSGGTSGTFRGEQFF. DNA for the CDR3: TGCGCCAGCAGCGGAGGGACTAGCGGGACATTCAGGGGTGAGCAGTTCTTC. This chain uses TRBV5-1 with TRBJ2-1, with TRBD2 matching 13 bases. With 4 bases clipped from V and 9 bases from J, the junction kept 13 bases outside the gene matches. The CDR3 covers 17 residues. Germline lookup yields CDR1 SGHRS and CDR2 YFSETQ.

J is TRBJ1-5 and V is TRBV28; TRBD1 agrees at 7 bases. The CDR3 totals 17 residues. V was clipped by 5 bases and J by 7 bases; unmatched bases: 17. Per germline, CDR1 MDHEN and CDR2 SYDVKM. CDR3 nucleotide sequence: TGTGCCAGCAGTCCGATCCGGACAGGACACACGGGGCAGCCCCAGCATTTT. This gives the protein CASSPIRTGHTGQPQHF.

Note on this clone: A read error may produce the germline difference seen at one junction end. The chain recombines TRBV14 with TRBJ2-7, with TRBD2 identical over 13 bases. The CDR3 loop spans 13 amino acids. Germline lookup yields CDR1 SGHDN and CDR2 FVKESK. The CDR3 bases are TGTGCCAGCAGCCAAGAGACTAGCGGGAGGCGAGACTTC. Amino acids: CASSQETSGRRDF.

The gene calls are TRBV14 and TRBJ2-3; 8 bases agree with TRBD2. Germline V CDR1 and CDR2: SGHDN, FVKESK. V dropped 4 bases and J dropped 8; count of bases not matched to a gene: 8. The CDR3 totals 14 residues. Written as DNA, the CDR3 is TGTGCCAGCAGCCCTAGCGGGTTGGGGGCTACGCAGTATTTT. It specifies CASSPSGLGATQYF. Supplemented by reference TRBV14 and TRBJ2-3, the full variable domain reads EAGVTQFPSHSVIEKGQTVTLRCDPISGHDNLYWYRRVMGKEIKFLLHFVKESKQDESGMPNNRFLAERTGGTYSTLKVQPAELEDSGVYFCASSPSGLGATQYFGPGTRLTVL.

The rearrangement links TRBV10-2 to TRBJ2-5; 15 nucleotides agree with TRBD2. The germline gives CDR1 WSHSY, CDR2 SAAADI. The CDR3 runs to 16 residues. V lost 3 bases to trimming and J lost 5 bases; unmatched junction nucleotides: 4. The DNA for the CDR3 is TGCGCCAGCAGTGACACCGGGACTAGCGGGGGGGAGACCCAGTACTTC. Translating gives CASSDTGTSGGETQYF.

The chain employs TRBV4-2 and TRBJ1-2; a weak D match, TRBD1 (5 bases). Germline V gene data show CDR1 as LGHNA and CDR2 as YNFKEQ. V dropped 0 bases and J dropped 5 bases, with 13 bases sitting between them. There are 15 residues in the CDR3. This CDR3 is CASSQDLGGVYGYTF. The CDR3 DNA follows: TGTGCCAGCAGCCAAGATTTAGGAGGGGTATATGGCTACACCTTC.

This chain connects TRBV9 to TRBJ1-1; D gene uncertain. The CDR3 has 14 amino acids. Trimming shortened V by 4 bases and J by 0 bases, and 10 bases separated the two germline ends. Germline CDR1 and CDR2: SGDLS and YYNGEE. DNA for the CDR3: TGTGCCAGCAGCCCCAGGCATATGAACACTGAAGCTTTCTTT. It codes for CASSPRHMNTEAFF.

This clone was seen a few times. The chain carries TRBV6-2 or TRBV6-3 and TRBJ1-2; 8 bases line up with TRBD1. The germline V gene has CDR1 MNHEY and CDR2 SVGEGT. This CDR3 region has 14 residues. The V segment lost 2 bases and the J segment 6 bases; nucleotides outside the gene matches: 5. The CDR3 here is CASSYEDRVDGYTF. The CDR3 DNA follows: TGTGCCAGCAGTTACGAGGACAGGGTCGATGGCTACACCTTC.

The chain has TRBV3-1 (or the pseudogene TRBV3-2) and TRBJ1-5; weak D call: TRBD1 (6 bases). Germline CDR1 is LGHDT and CDR2 is YNNKEL (reference sequence). The length of the CDR3 is 14 residues. Trimming shortened V by 2 bases and J by 6 bases, and 11 bases separated the two germline ends. CDR3 region: CASSQKTGGQPQHF. In DNA, the CDR3 is TGTGCCAGCAGCCAAAAGACAGGCGGTCAGCCCCAGCATTTT.

A single count supports this clone. The rearrangement joins TRBV28 to TRBJ2-7, with D uncertain. Trimming shortened V by 8 bases and J by 2 bases, and 10 bases separated the two germline ends. Germline values: CDR1 MDHEN, CDR2 SYDVKM. This CDR3 spans 12 amino acids. In DNA form, the CDR3 reads TGTGCCAGCTCCCTAGTACCCTACGAGCAGTACTTC. Amino acid sequence: CASSLVPYEQYF.

V is TRBV7-9 and J is TRBJ2-3; 7 bases are a match to TRBD2. The germline gives CDR1 SEHNR, CDR2 FQNEAQ (reference sequence). This CDR3 has 14 residues. The ends lost 5 bases at V and 6 bases at J; junction bases unmatched: 8. The CDR3 DNA follows: TGTGCCAGCAGCCTATCGGGGGGAGCCGATACGCAGTATTTT. Residues: CASSLSGGADTQYF.

This clone has only one observation. The chain uses TRBV6-4 and TRBJ2-2; perhaps TRBD2 as D (6 bases). Looked up from germline, CDR1 is MRHNA and CDR2 is SNTAGT. The CDR3 consists of 18 residues. V lost 0 bases and J lost 4, with 18 bases in between. CDR3 coding DNA: TGTGCCAGCAGTGACTCGAGAGAACGGGAGAGGCCCACCGGGGAGCTGTTTTTT. This sequence encodes CASSDSRERERPTGELFF.